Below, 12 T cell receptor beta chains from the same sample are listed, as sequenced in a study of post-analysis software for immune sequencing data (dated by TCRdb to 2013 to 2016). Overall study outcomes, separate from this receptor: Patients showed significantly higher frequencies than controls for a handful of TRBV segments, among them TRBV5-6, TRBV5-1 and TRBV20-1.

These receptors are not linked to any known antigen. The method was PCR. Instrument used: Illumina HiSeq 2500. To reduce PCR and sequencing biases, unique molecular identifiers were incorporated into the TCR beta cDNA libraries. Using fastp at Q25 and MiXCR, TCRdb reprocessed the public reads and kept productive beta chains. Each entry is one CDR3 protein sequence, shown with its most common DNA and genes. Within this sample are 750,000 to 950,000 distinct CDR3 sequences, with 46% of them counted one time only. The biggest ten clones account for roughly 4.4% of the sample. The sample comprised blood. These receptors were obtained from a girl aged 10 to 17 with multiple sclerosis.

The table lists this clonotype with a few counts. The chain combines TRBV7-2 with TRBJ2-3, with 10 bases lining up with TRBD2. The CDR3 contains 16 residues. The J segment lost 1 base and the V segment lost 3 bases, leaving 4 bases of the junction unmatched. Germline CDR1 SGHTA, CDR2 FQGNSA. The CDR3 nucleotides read TGTGCCAGCAGCTTTCTAGCGGGAGCAGGCACAGATACGCAGTATTTT. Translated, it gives CASSFLAGAGTDTQYF.

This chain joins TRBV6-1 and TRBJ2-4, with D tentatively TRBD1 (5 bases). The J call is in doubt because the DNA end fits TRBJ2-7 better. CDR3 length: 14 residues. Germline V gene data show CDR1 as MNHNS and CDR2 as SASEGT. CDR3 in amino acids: CASSEQGWAYEQYF. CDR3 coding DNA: TGTGCCAGCAGTGAGCAGGGATGGGCCTACGAGCAGTACTTC.

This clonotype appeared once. CDR3 DNA sequence: TGTGCCAGCAGTCCCCTGGAAAACATTCAGTACTTC. Protein product: CASSPLENIQYF. The gene calls are TRBV12-3 or TRBV12-4 and TRBJ2-4; D remains unclear. The CDR3 sequence is 12 residues long. V was shortened by 5 bases and J by 5 bases, with 7 bases between the two germline ends.

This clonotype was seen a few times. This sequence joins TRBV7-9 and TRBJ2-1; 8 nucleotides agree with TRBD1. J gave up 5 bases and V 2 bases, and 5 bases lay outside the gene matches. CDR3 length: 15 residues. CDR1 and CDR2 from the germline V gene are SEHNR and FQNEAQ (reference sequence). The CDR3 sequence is CASSLRTGGNNEQFF. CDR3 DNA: TGTGCCAGCAGCTTACGCACAGGGGGAAACAATGAGCAGTTCTTC.

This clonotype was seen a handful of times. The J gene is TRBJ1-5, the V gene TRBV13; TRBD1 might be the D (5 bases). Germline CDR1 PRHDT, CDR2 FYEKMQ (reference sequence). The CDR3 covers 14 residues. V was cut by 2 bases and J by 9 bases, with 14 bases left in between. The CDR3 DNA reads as TGTGCCAGCAGCTTAACGGGGGACGCCGGGCCCCAGCATTTT. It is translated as CASSLTGDAGPQHF.

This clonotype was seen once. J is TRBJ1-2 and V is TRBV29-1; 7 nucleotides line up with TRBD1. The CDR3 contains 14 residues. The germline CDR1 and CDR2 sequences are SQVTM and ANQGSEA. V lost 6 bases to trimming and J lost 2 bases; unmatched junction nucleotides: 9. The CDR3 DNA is TGCAGCGTGGAACCGGGACAGCTCAACTATGGCTACACCTTC. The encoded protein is CSVEPGQLNYGYTF.

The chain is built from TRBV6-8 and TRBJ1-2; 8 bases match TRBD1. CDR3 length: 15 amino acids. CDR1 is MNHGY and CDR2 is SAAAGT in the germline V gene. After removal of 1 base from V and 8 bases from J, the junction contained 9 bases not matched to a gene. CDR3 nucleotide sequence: TGTGCCAGCAGTTACTTTCCCGGCAGGGGGCTCGGCTACACCTTC. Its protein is CASSYFPGRGLGYTF.

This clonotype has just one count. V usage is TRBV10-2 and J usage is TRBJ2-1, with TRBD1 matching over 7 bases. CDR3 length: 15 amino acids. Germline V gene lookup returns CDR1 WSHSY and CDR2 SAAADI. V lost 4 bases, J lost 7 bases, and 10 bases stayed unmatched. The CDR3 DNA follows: TGCGCCAGCAGTGGAGGGCGACAGGGAAGGAATGAGCAGTTCTTC. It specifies CASSGGRQGRNEQFF.

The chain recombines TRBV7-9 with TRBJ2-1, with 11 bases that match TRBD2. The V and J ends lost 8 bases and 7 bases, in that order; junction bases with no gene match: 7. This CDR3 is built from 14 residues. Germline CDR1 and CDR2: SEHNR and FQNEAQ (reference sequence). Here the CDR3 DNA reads TGTGCCAGCTTCAGGCTAGCGGGAGGAAATGAGCAGTTCTTC. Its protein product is CASFRLAGGNEQFF.

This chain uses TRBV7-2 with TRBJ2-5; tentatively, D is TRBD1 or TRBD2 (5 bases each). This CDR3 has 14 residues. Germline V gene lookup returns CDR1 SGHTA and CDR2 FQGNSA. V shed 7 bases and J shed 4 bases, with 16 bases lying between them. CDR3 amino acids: CASIFGRGRETQYF. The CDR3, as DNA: TGTGCCAGCATCTTCGGACGGGGCAGAGAGACCCAGTACTTC.

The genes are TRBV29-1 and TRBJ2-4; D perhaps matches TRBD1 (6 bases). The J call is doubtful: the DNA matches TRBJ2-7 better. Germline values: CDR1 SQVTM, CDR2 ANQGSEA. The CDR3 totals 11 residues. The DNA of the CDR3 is TGCAGCGTTGATTCAGGGGACGAGCAGTACTTC. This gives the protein CSVDSGDEQYF.

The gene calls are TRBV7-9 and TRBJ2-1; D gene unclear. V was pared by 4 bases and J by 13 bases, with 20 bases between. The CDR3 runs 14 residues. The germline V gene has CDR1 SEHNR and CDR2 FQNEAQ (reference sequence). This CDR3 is CASSWTSSLETQFF. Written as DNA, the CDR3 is TGTGCCAGCAGCTGGACGAGTAGCCTGGAGACCCAGTTCTTC.